This entry features one TCR beta chain sequence. Sequencing used immunoSEQ multiplex PCR; TCRdb keeps in-frame clones, though not all of them. The sample lists 25,000 to 35,000 clones; roughly 70% were seen once. This sample stems from a study of blood T cell repertoires in COVID-19. CDR3 length: 16 amino acids. The V and J ends lost 7 bases and 3 bases, in that order; junction bases with no gene match: 11. Germline values: CDR1 MDHEN, CDR2 SYDVKM. Input material: peripheral blood. The genes are TRBV28 and TRBJ1-1; 10 nucleotides match TRBD1. The source of this sequence is a boy between 2 and 10 years old with active or convalescent COVID-19. CDR3 sequence: CASTLFLGQGHTEAFF. The CDR3 DNA follows: TGTGCCAGCACCCTTTTTTTGGGACAGGGGCACACTGAAGCTTTCTTT.